The next 21 T cell receptor beta chains were all read from a single sample in a study of technical replicates of blood from a few donors. Produced via immunoSEQ multiplex PCR; TCRdb's table is partial and in-frame only. The sample shows around 67,000 clones, 95% to 96% of them seen only once. The specimen sequenced was T cells isolated from PBMCs. These receptors all stem from a human donor in good health.

This chain joins TRBV6-5 and TRBJ2-1; D might be TRBD2 (6 bases). Trimming cost V 6 bases and J 10 bases, with 19 bases left between them. Germline-derived CDR1 and CDR2 are MNHEY and SVGAGI. The CDR3 has 14 amino acids. CDR3 in DNA: TGTGCCAGCAGCCAAGGACTCCCTCGGGGGGAGCAGTTCTTC. It yields the protein CASSQGLPRGEQFF.

The rearrangement links TRBV6-5 to TRBJ1-4, with a tentative D call TRBD1 (5 bases). CDR3 length: 14 amino acids. Looked up from germline, CDR1 is MNHEY and CDR2 is SVGAGI. V was pared by 9 bases and J by 5 bases, with 16 bases between. CDR3 bases: TGTGCCAGGTTAACGCGAGACAGCAATGAAAAACTGTTTTTT. The encoded protein is CARLTRDSNEKLFF.

This clone occurred a few times. The V and J genes are TRBV6-5 and TRBJ1-1; TRBD1 agrees at 9 bases. Germline CDR1 reads MNHEY; CDR2 reads SVGAGI. V gave up 7 bases and J gave up 7 bases; unmatched junction bases: 10. The CDR3 contains 14 residues. Here the CDR3 reads CASTLTGGSGEAFF. The DNA for the CDR3 is TGTGCCAGCACCCTCACAGGGGGCAGTGGTGAAGCTTTCTTT.

CDR3 in amino acids: CASTPRRPNTGELFF. The DNA of the CDR3 is TGTGCCAGCACCCCCCGGCGGCCGAACACCGGGGAGCTGTTTTTT. The rearrangement joins TRBV6-5 to TRBJ2-2, with no clear D. Looked up from germline, CDR1 is MNHEY and CDR2 is SVGAGI. The V end lost 7 bases, the J end lost 0 bases, and 12 bases lay between the germline ends. CDR3 length: 15 amino acids.

The J gene is TRBJ1-1, the V gene TRBV29-1, with TRBD1 as a possible D gene (6 bases). V gave up 6 bases and J gave up 3 bases, with 14 bases separating them. CDR3 length: 13 residues. Germline-derived CDR1 and CDR2 are SQVTM and ANQGSEA. This CDR3 reads CSVALDSHTEAFF. The CDR3 region has the DNA TGCAGCGTCGCTTTGGACAGCCACACTGAAGCTTTCTTT.

V is TRBV4-1 and J is TRBJ1-1; 7 bases agree with TRBD1. With 5 bases clipped from V and 11 bases from J, the junction kept 8 bases outside the gene matches. CDR1 MGHRA and CDR2 YSYEKL come from the germline V gene. The CDR3 spans 12 residues. As DNA, the CDR3 is TGCGCCAGCAGCTCAACGCAGGGGGAGGCTTTCTTT. As protein: CASSSTQGEAFF.

The chain carries TRBV27 and TRBJ2-5; 16 positions agree with TRBD2. There are 16 residues in the CDR3. The germline V gene encodes CDR1 MNHEY and CDR2 SMNVEV (reference sequence). J was trimmed by 7 bases and V by 8 bases; bases with no gene match: 10. CDR3 sequence reads: CASSLGTSGGAGTQYF. The CDR3 DNA reads as TGTGCCAGCTCGCTCGGGACTAGCGGGGGGGCCGGGACCCAGTACTTC.

The rearrangement uses TRBV10-1 and TRBJ2-1; D perhaps matches TRBD2 (5 bases). V shed 2 bases and J shed 0 bases, with 5 bases lying between them. There are 14 residues in the CDR3. Germline loops: CDR1 WNHNN, CDR2 SYGVQD (reference sequence). The CDR3 coding sequence is TGCGCCAGCAGTGAGACTAGCTCCTACAATGAGCAGTTCTTC. Protein product: CASSETSSYNEQFF.

The chain joins TRBV5-5 to TRBJ1-5; 9 nucleotides agree with TRBD1. Germline trimming cut 2 bases from V and 5 bases from J; bases unmatched to any gene: 8. In germline, CDR1 is SGHKS, CDR2 YYEKEE (reference sequence). The CDR3 is 16 amino acids. The CDR3 region has the DNA TGTGCCAGCAGCTTAGGACAGGGGAGCTTAGATCAGCCCCAGCATTTT. Residues: CASSLGQGSLDQPQHF.

The chain couples TRBV28 to TRBJ1-4; maybe TRBD1 (5 bases). This CDR3 contains 15 residues. V was shortened by 7 bases and J by 2 bases, with 14 bases between the two germline ends. Germline V CDR1 and CDR2: MDHEN, SYDVKM. As DNA, the CDR3 is TGTGCCAGCACCCACCAGGGATCCACTAATGAAAAACTGTTTTTT. This codes for CASTHQGSTNEKLFF.

The chain combines TRBV6-1 with TRBJ2-6; D call uncertain. V lost 2 bases and J lost 0, with 8 bases in between. Germline V gene sequence: CDR1 MNHNS, CDR2 SASEGT. This CDR3 contains 16 residues. CDR3 DNA: TGTGCCAGCAGTGAACAGGCTTTCTCTGGGGCCAACGTCCTGACTTTC. It encodes CASSEQAFSGANVLTF.

Written as DNA, the CDR3 is TGCGCCAGCAGCCAACCCCCCACCTACGAGCAGTACTTC. The encoded protein is CASSQPPTYEQYF. The V and J genes are TRBV4-1 and TRBJ2-7; no reliable D call. Trimming cost V 2 bases and J 2 bases, with 7 bases left between them. CDR1 MGHRA and CDR2 YSYEKL come from the germline V gene. The CDR3 is made up of 13 amino acids.

The gene calls are TRBV5-4 and TRBJ1-5, with D uncertain. This CDR3 contains 15 residues. V dropped 1 base and J dropped 1 base, with 9 bases sitting between them. In germline, CDR1 is SGHNT, CDR2 YYREEE (reference sequence). CDR3 residues: CASSLNGQSNQPQHF. The DNA of the CDR3 is TGTGCCAGCAGCTTGAATGGGCAGAGCAATCAGCCCCAGCATTTT.

The chain carries TRBV9 and TRBJ1-1; the match to TRBD1 covers 7 bases. J gave up 0 bases and V 0 bases, and 8 bases lay outside the gene matches. CDR3 size: 17 residues. Looked up from germline, CDR1 is SGDLS and CDR2 is YYNGEE. The CDR3 spells CASSVVVSTGMNTEAFF. DNA of the CDR3: TGTGCCAGCAGCGTAGTAGTATCGACAGGGATGAACACTGAAGCTTTCTTT.

This chain joins TRBV29-1 and TRBJ2-1, with 7 bases identical to TRBD2. V shed 5 bases, J shed 5 bases, and the junction held 9 bases outside the gene matches. The germline V gene encodes CDR1 SQVTM and CDR2 ANQGSEA. The CDR3 extends over 14 amino acids. The CDR3 nucleotides read TGCAGCGTTCCTTCGGGACTACTTAACAATGAGCAGTTCTTC. It is translated as CSVPSGLLNNEQFF.

The rearrangement uses TRBV5-1 and TRBJ2-5; TRBD2 agrees at 11 bases. CDR1 SGHRS and CDR2 YFSETQ come from the germline V gene. CDR3 length equals 17 residues. V was pared by 9 bases and J by 3 bases, with 16 bases of the junction left unmatched. CDR3: CATRTGGVGLAEETQYF. The CDR3 nucleotides read TGCGCCACTCGAACCGGCGGGGTGGGACTAGCGGAAGAGACCCAGTACTTC.

This chain uses TRBV19 with TRBJ2-7; TRBD1 agrees at 10 bases. Losses at the gene ends were 5 bases for V and 3 bases for J; bases not matched to a gene: 7. The V gene's germline CDR1 is LNHDA and CDR2 SQIVND (reference sequence). The CDR3 has 15 amino acids. The CDR3 loop reads CASSSAGTGDYEQYF. The CDR3 nucleotides are TGTGCCAGTAGTTCCGCCGGGACAGGGGACTACGAGCAGTACTTC.

The V gene is TRBV11-2, the J gene TRBJ1-1; D might be TRBD1 (6 bases). V shed 5 bases and J shed 1 base, with 17 bases lying between them. The CDR3 is 16 amino acids. Germline V lookup: CDR1 SGHAT, CDR2 FQNNGV. The CDR3 sequence is CASSLVTGPGNTEAFF. Here the CDR3 DNA reads TGTGCCAGCAGCCTTGTGACAGGCCCCGGGAACACTGAAGCTTTCTTT.

V is TRBV5-1 and J is TRBJ1-5; possible D gene TRBD1, 5 bases. The CDR3 length is 16 residues. V lost 0 bases to trimming and J lost 5 bases, with 15 bases between them. Germline values: CDR1 SGHRS, CDR2 YFSETQ. CDR3 protein: CASSLEGWGRDQPQHF. CDR3 coding DNA: TGCGCCAGCAGCTTGGAGGGTTGGGGCAGGGATCAGCCCCAGCATTTT.

V gene TRBV7-9 combines with J gene TRBJ2-5, with TRBD2 identical over 10 bases. Germline V CDR1 and CDR2: SEHNR, FQNEAQ (reference sequence). CDR3 length: 15 amino acids. J lost 1 base, V lost 4 bases, and 3 bases had no gene match. This CDR3 is CASSSLAGAQETQYF. The DNA for the CDR3 is TGTGCCAGCAGCTCTCTAGCGGGAGCCCAAGAGACCCAGTACTTC.

A single count supports this clone. This chain links TRBV30 with TRBJ1-5; a possible D gene is TRBD1 (5 bases). From germline, CDR1 is GTSNPN and CDR2 SVGIG (reference sequence). V was cut by 6 bases and J by 2 bases, with 14 bases left in between. This CDR3 is 14 amino acids long. The CDR3: CACDLSGGNQPQHF. The CDR3 nucleotides read TGTGCCTGCGATTTATCGGGGGGCAATCAGCCCCAGCATTTT.